The present T cell receptor (beta chain) was sequenced within a study of CD8 T cells in ankylosing spondylitis. This clonotype was observed a few times. What it binds is not known. The authors made TCR beta libraries by quantitative 5'-RACE with molecular barcodes. A single record per CDR3 protein comes from TCRdb applying MiXCR to the 5' RACE reads. Found here are 300,000 to 350,000 distinct CDR3 sequences, roughly 11% of them singletons; the top ten hold roughly a tenth. Regarding the study as a whole: A motif in TCR beta, a set of eight or nine highly homologous variants, appeared characteristic of ankylosing spondylitis blood. Researchers reportedly found disease-linked clones significantly enriched in matched ankylosing spondylitis synovial fluid.

This clonotype was obtained from a female donor with ankylosing spondylitis or in good health (not recorded which). The sequencing sample was made of blood, either unsorted or a sorted T cell fraction (not recorded which).

The CDR3, as DNA: TGTGCCAGCAGTTGGCGGACAGACACTAGCACAGATACGCAGTATTTT. Translation: CASSWRTDTSTDTQYF. The V and J genes are TRBV27 and TRBJ2-3; D perhaps matches TRBD1 (6 bases). The V gene lost 4 bases and the J gene lost 0 bases, with 14 bases spanning the gap. CDR3 length: 16 residues. CDR1 MNHEY and CDR2 SMNVEV come from the germline V gene (reference sequence).